A selection of T cell receptor beta chains follows, all from one sample in a study of shared clonotypes between healthy human individuals. Method: immunoSEQ multiplex PCR; TCRdb's copy keeps in-frame clones and lacks some. Of about 2.4 million clones in the sample, about 92% were seen once. Sequencing was carried out using naive CD4+ T cells sorted from blood. These receptors were collected from a man aged 18 to 35 in good health. CDR3s include the opening cysteine and the closing phenylalanine or tryptophan. The D gene is left open where the match is weak. Clone size is stated in some rows and not others, as once, few, many or a class when expanded.

d_gene | abundance | j_gene | v_gene | CDR3aa | CDR3nt
TRBD2 | . | TRBJ2-5 | TRBV7-6 | CASSMLAGPQYF | TGTGCCAGCAGCATGCTAGCGGGGCCCCAGTACTTC
. | . | TRBJ2-7 | TRBV7-9 | CASSLSPSPYEQYF | TGTGCCAGCAGCTTATCTCCTAGCCCCTACGAGCAGTACTTC
. | . | TRBJ2-1 | TRBV20-1 | CSARRAEQFF | TGCAGTGCTCGGAGGGCTGAGCAGTTCTTC
TRBD2 | . | TRBJ2-2 | TRBV18 | CASSPPGRGTGELFF | TGTGCCAGCTCACCACCCGGGAGGGGCACCGGGGAGCTGTTTTTT
TRBD2 | . | TRBJ2-5 | TRBV5-1 | CASSLTSGGRTQYF | TGCGCCAGCAGCTTGACCAGCGGGGGTAGGACCCAGTACTTC
. | . | TRBJ2-1 | TRBV5-4 | CASSPLSAGSSYNEQFF | TGTGCCAGCAGCCCCCTTTCTGCGGGGAGCTCCTACAATGAGCAGTTCTTC
. | . | TRBJ1-6 | TRBV30 | CAWSSMSGGNSPLHF | TGTGCCTGGAGTTCCATGAGTGGGGGGAATTCACCCCTCCACTTT
. | . | TRBJ2-1 | TRBV10-3 | CAITSAEHNNEQFF | TGTGCCATCACCTCCGCGGAGCATAACAATGAGCAGTTCTTC
TRBD1 | . | TRBJ1-5 | TRBV30 | CAWSVRTGGLHQPQHF | TGTGCCTGGAGTGTACGGACAGGGGGCCTCCATCAGCCCCAGCATTTT
TRBD2 | . | TRBJ2-1 | TRBV10-3 | CAISLGASGAYEQFF | TGTGCCATCAGCCTTGGGGCTAGCGGGGCCTATGAGCAGTTCTTC
. | . | TRBJ2-1 | TRBV7-9 | CASSIPRGGAVDNEQFF | TGTGCCAGCAGCATACCCCGAGGGGGGGCGGTGGACAATGAGCAGTTCTTC
. | . | TRBJ2-5 | TRBV6-5 | CASSTIRGVQETQYF | TGTGCCAGCAGTACAATTAGGGGGGTACAAGAGACCCAGTACTTC
. | . | TRBJ2-1 | TRBV19 | CASSIGTSPSYNEQFF | TGTGCCAGTAGTATTGGCACTTCACCCTCCTACAATGAGCAGTTCTTC
TRBD1 | once | TRBJ1-4 | TRBV7-9 | CASSLGGTGANEKLFF | TGTGCCAGCAGCTTAGGGGGGACAGGCGCTAATGAAAAACTGTTTTTT
TRBD1 | . | TRBJ1-5 | TRBV5-1 | CASSWGTDQNQPQHF | TGCGCCAGCAGCTGGGGGACAGACCAGAATCAGCCCCAGCATTTT
TRBD1 | . | TRBJ1-2 | TRBV6-6 | CASSYRSWDSHYGYTF | TGTGCCAGCAGTTACAGATCCTGGGACAGTCATTATGGCTACACCTTC
. | . | TRBJ2-5 | TRBV7-6 | CASSPVNQETQYF | TGTGCCAGCAGCCCAGTTAACCAAGAGACCCAGTACTTC
. | once | TRBJ2-5 | TRBV28 | CASTIRGRSETQYF | TGTGCCAGCACCATCCGGGGAAGATCGGAGACCCAGTACTTC
TRBD1 | . | TRBJ1-2 | TRBV28 | CASRVTRGGAGYGYTF | TGTGCCAGCAGGGTGACCCGAGGGGGCGCGGGCTATGGCTACACCTTC
. | once | TRBJ1-4 | TRBV2 | CASSEVGGPNEKLFF | TGTGCCAGCAGTGAGGTCGGGGGCCCGAATGAAAAACTGTTTTTT
. | . | TRBJ2-7 | TRBV29-1 | CSVASGSYEQYF | TGCAGCGTTGCAAGCGGCTCCTACGAGCAGTACTTC
TRBD1 | . | TRBJ2-1 | TRBV11-2 | CASSTGTEVYNEQFF | TGTGCCAGCAGCACAGGGACAGAGGTTTACAATGAGCAGTTCTTC
TRBD1 | . | TRBJ2-3 | TRBV27 | CASRHPVTGTGPGGTQYF | TGTGCCAGCAGACATCCGGTCACCGGGACAGGGCCCGGTGGTACGCAGTATTTT
. | . | TRBJ2-7 | TRBV4-2 | CASSQEFRPYEQYF | TGTGCCAGCAGCCAAGAGTTCCGTCCCTACGAGCAGTACTTC
. | . | TRBJ2-5 | TRBV10-3 | CAISEFETQYF | TGTGCCATCAGTGAGTTCGAGACCCAGTACTTC
TRBD1 | . | TRBJ2-7 | TRBV18 | CASSPRTGPYEQYF | TGTGCCAGCTCACCCAGGACAGGGCCCTACGAGCAGTACTTC
. | . | TRBJ2-7 | TRBV5-1 | CASSPVPEGLYYEQYF | TGCGCCAGCAGCCCCGTGCCAGAGGGGCTATACTACGAGCAGTACTTC
. | few | TRBJ1-2 | TRBV5-8 | CASGARDTTIKRTYTF | TGTGCCAGCGGAGCCCGGGACACGACTATTAAGAGAACGTACACCTTC
TRBD1 | . | TRBJ2-3 | TRBV7-8 | CASSLGQASTDTQYF | TGTGCCAGCAGCTTGGGACAGGCTAGCACAGATACGCAGTATTTT
. | . | TRBJ2-2 | TRBV7-2 | CASSLGGGAQVTGELFF | TGTGCCAGCAGCTTAGGAGGGGGGGCGCAGGTCACCGGGGAGCTGTTTTTT
TRBD1 | . | TRBJ2-7 | TRBV25-1 | CASTPLGTGIYEQYF | TGTGCCAGCACCCCCCTGGGGACAGGGATCTACGAGCAGTACTTC
. | . | TRBJ2-6 | TRBV27 | CASSLWAGTASSGANVLTF | TGTGCCAGCAGTTTATGGGCGGGGACAGCAAGCTCTGGGGCCAACGTCCTGACTTTC
TRBD2 | . | TRBJ2-3 | TRBV10-2 | CASRGGQTSGRRPDTQYF | TGCGCCAGCAGGGGTGGACAAACTAGCGGGAGACGACCAGATACGCAGTATTTT
TRBD2 | . | TRBJ2-1 | TRBV9 | CASSARASGGMQFF | TGTGCCAGCAGCGCGAGGGCTAGCGGGGGAATGCAGTTCTTC
. | . | TRBJ2-4 | TRBV18 | CASSPTPDSKNIQYF | TGTGCCAGCTCACCAACTCCCGATTCCAAAAACATTCAGTACTTC
. | . | TRBJ1-4 | TRBV7-2 | CASSFDRWDEKLFF | TGTGCCAGCAGCTTCGACAGGTGGGATGAAAAACTGTTTTTT
. | . | TRBJ1-4 | TRBV11-2 | CASSRPIIGGNEKLFF | TGTGCCAGCAGCCGTCCTATCATTGGGGGCAATGAAAAACTGTTTTTT
. | . | TRBJ1-6 | TRBV18 | CASSQDNSSPLHF | TGTGCCAGCTCACAGGACAACAGTTCACCCCTCCACTTT
. | . | TRBJ2-2 | TRBV5-1 | CASSRGGTNTGELFF | TGCGCCAGCAGCCGAGGAGGGACGAACACCGGGGAGCTGTTTTTT
. | . | TRBJ2-5 | TRBV29-1 | CSVRSPETQYF | TGCAGCGTCCGTAGCCCAGAGACCCAGTACTTC
TRBD2 | . | TRBJ2-1 | TRBV7-2 | CASSLALAGGNNEQFF | TGTGCCAGCAGCTTAGCTCTAGCGGGAGGAAACAATGAGCAGTTCTTC
. | once | TRBJ2-3 | TRBV4-3 | CASSQLRRGRTDTQYF | TGCGCCAGCAGCCAACTCCGGAGGGGACGCACAGATACGCAGTATTTT
TRBD2 | once | TRBJ2-1 | TRBV5-1 | CASSLAARVVNEQFF | TGCGCCAGCAGTCTAGCGGCTCGCGTCGTGAATGAGCAGTTCTTC
. | few | TRBJ2-7 | TRBV10-1 | CASSERARWEQYF | TGCGCCAGCAGTGAACGGGCCAGGTGGGAGCAGTACTTC
. | . | TRBJ1-2 | TRBV5-4 | CASSSLTDYGYTF | TGTGCCAGCAGCTCATTGACTGACTATGGCTACACCTTC
TRBD1 | . | TRBJ1-1 | TRBV10-3 | CAISVTGQGDGSEAFF | TGTGCCATCAGTGTTACGGGACAGGGGGATGGTAGTGAAGCTTTCTTT
TRBD1 | . | TRBJ1-1 | TRBV4-1 | CASNGQGAGTEAFF | TGCGCCAGCAATGGACAGGGGGCAGGCACTGAAGCTTTCTTT
. | . | TRBJ1-2 | TRBV18 | CASSPTTGYGYTF | TGTGCCAGCTCACCAACGACGGGGTATGGCTACACCTTC
. | . | TRBJ2-3 | TRBV10-3 | CAISRLAADTQYF | TGTGCCATCAGTCGCCTTGCGGCAGATACGCAGTATTTT
TRBD1 | . | TRBJ2-7 | TRBV19 | CASTVTGGDEQYF | TGTGCCAGTACCGTGACAGGGGGGGACGAGCAGTACTTC